One and the same sample provided the 12 T cell receptor beta chains below, sequenced in a study of T cells in Graves' hyperthyroidism and ophthalmopathy. Amplified TCR beta CDR3 regions derived from RNA transcripts. In the first-round RT-PCR of the TCR CDR3, the HTBI primer set was used. Each CDR3 protein is one row after TCRdb ran MiXCR on the multiplex PCR reads. This table holds some 400,000 distinct CDR3 sequences, roughly 13% found once. Sequencing was performed on blood. The source is a man aged 30-40 years with Graves' hyperthyroidism that later progressed to Graves' ophthalmopathy.

V gene TRBV4-2 combines with J gene TRBJ2-1; D remains ambiguous. The germline V and J ends were trimmed by 0 bases and 6 bases, with 9 bases remaining between them. This CDR3 has 14 residues. Looked up from germline, CDR1 is LGHNA and CDR2 is YNFKEQ. The CDR3 DNA reads as TGTGCCAGCAGCCAAGAATTGGTATGCAATGAGCAGTTCTTC. It yields the protein CASSQELVCNEQFF.

This clonotype has a count of ten or more. V gene TRBV20-1 combines with J gene TRBJ1-1; D is unresolved. The CDR3 covers 13 residues. CDR1 DFQATT and CDR2 SNEGSKA come from the germline V gene (reference sequence). V gave up 1 base and J gave up 1 base, with 7 bases separating them. The CDR3 spells CSARVHTNTEAFF. The DNA for the CDR3 is TGCAGTGCTAGAGTTCACACGAACACTGAAGCTTTCTTT.

This clonotype was picked up one time. The chain is built from TRBV13 and TRBJ2-5; 8 positions match TRBD2. V trimming: 3 bases; J trimming: 7 bases; junction bases outside the gene matches: 13. The germline V gene has CDR1 PRHDT and CDR2 FYEKMQ (reference sequence). The CDR3 runs to 16 residues. Here the CDR3 DNA reads TGTGCCAGCAGCTTGGCGCCGGGTAGCGGGGATGGGACCCAGTACTTC. It is translated as CASSLAPGSGDGTQYF.

This clonotype was counted only a few times. V and J are TRBV10-2 and TRBJ2-1; 7 bases map to TRBD1. Germline-derived CDR1 and CDR2 are WSHSY and SAAADI. Trimming removed 8 bases from V and 4 bases from J; junction bases left unmatched: 5. This CDR3 comprises 13 residues. CDR3 sequence (DNA): TGCGCCAGCCGGGACAGCGTATACAATGAGCAGTTCTTC. Its translation: CASRDSVYNEQFF.

This clonotype was picked up many times. The chain links TRBV28 to TRBJ1-2; D is undetermined. The CDR3 extends over 12 amino acids. V shed 5 bases and J shed 3 bases, with 7 bases lying between them. Per germline, CDR1 MDHEN and CDR2 SYDVKM. The chain's CDR3 is CASSPTDYGYTF. Here the CDR3 DNA reads TGTGCCAGCAGTCCGACTGACTATGGCTACACCTTC.

The chain links TRBV9 to TRBJ2-2, with D unresolved. V shed 3 bases and J shed 5 bases, with 8 bases lying between them. CDR3 length: 13 amino acids. CDR1 and CDR2 (germline): SGDLS, YYNGEE. The CDR3 sequence: CASSAPRTGELFF. The CDR3 nucleotides are TGTGCCAGCAGCGCCCCCCGGACCGGGGAGCTGTTTTTT.

On this clonotype: This may come from a read error, since a much larger clone is one base off. V is TRBV6-1 and J is TRBJ2-7; 7 nucleotides align to TRBD2. The length of the CDR3 is 15 residues. Germline V gene sequence: CDR1 MNHNS, CDR2 SASEGT. CDR3 bases: TGTCCCAGCAGTGCCCACAGCGGGACGTTCTCCGAGCAGTACTTC. It yields the protein CPSSAHSGTFSEQYF.

Only a few counts were recorded for this clonotype. The chain employs TRBV11-1 and TRBJ1-2; D gene uncertain. V lost 2 bases to trimming and J lost 2 bases, with 12 bases between them. This CDR3 region has 15 residues. CDR1 and CDR2 from the germline V gene are SGHAT and FQDESV (reference sequence). The CDR3 spells CASSLYRDWNYGYTF. The CDR3 region has the DNA TGTGCCAGCAGCTTATATAGGGATTGGAACTATGGCTACACCTTC.

The CDR3 DNA reads as TGTGCCAGCAGTTACACAGGGCTAAATGGCTACACCTTC. Translation gives CASSYTGLNGYTF. The chain has TRBV6-5 and TRBJ1-2; possible D gene TRBD1, 6 bases. Germline-derived CDR1 and CDR2 are MNHEY and SVGAGI. The CDR3 loop spans 13 amino acids. V gave up 2 bases and J gave up 6 bases, with 10 bases separating them.

The chain links TRBV27 to TRBJ1-3, with D hard to call. The germline V gene has CDR1 MNHEY and CDR2 SMNVEV (reference sequence). V was pared by 2 bases and J by 0 bases, with 11 bases between. The CDR3 consists of 16 residues. CDR3 residues: CASSLERANSGNTIYF. The DNA for the CDR3 is TGTGCCAGCAGTTTAGAAAGGGCTAACTCTGGAAACACCATATATTTT.

This clonotype was detected many times. The chain combines TRBV20-1 with TRBJ1-2; 9 positions agree with TRBD1. V gave up 0 bases and J gave up 3 bases; unmatched junction bases: 2. CDR1 and CDR2 from the germline V gene are DFQATT and SNEGSKA (reference sequence). This CDR3 region has 14 residues. CDR3 protein: CSARDTGGDYGYTF. DNA of the CDR3: TGCAGTGCTAGAGATACAGGGGGCGACTATGGCTACACCTTC.

The chain joins TRBV10-3 to TRBJ1-5; TRBD1 matches at 10 bases. This CDR3 spans 14 amino acids. Germline CDR1 ENHRY, CDR2 SYGVKD. V was clipped by 5 bases and J by 5 bases; unmatched bases: 3. The CDR3 DNA follows: TGTGCCATCAGTCCCGGGACAGGGGATCAGCCCCAGCATTTT. Protein: CAISPGTGDQPQHF.